This T cell receptor (beta chain) was captured in a study of beta chain features in type 1 diabetes. Purities over 95% were achieved in all sorted populations. All of the isolated RNA was reverse transcribed, so expressed TCRB transcripts were sequenced. Method: immunoSEQ multiplex PCR; TCRdb's copy keeps in-frame clones and lacks some. Seen here are approximately 600,000 clones, roughly an eighth observed once, and the top ten hold around 0.12%. This clone was seen only a few times. What it binds is unknown. General study findings and limits: Moderately but significantly shorter TCRB CDR3s were found in Type 1 diabetes patients in all four CD4+ subsets.

Sequences were obtained from naive CD4+ T cells from blood. This TCR derives from a man between 25 and 39 years old with type 1 diabetes.

CDR3 nucleotides: TGTGCCAGCACCGTAATCTGGGGGAGCACTGAAGCTTTCTTT. As protein: CASTVIWGSTEAFF. The rearrangement uses TRBV6-6 and TRBJ1-1; D possibly corresponds to TRBD1 (5 bases). V dropped 7 bases and J dropped 4 bases, with 16 bases sitting between them. This CDR3 is built from 14 residues. CDR1 is MNHNY, CDR2 SVGAGI, per germline (reference sequence).